This TCR beta chain was identified during a study of memory B cells and T cells in multiple sclerosis. CFSE-dim autoproliferating and CFSE-high non-proliferating T cells from unstimulated culture were sequenced separately. Roughly 5x10^7 CFSE-labeled PBMCs were cultured less than nine days unstimulated, then replicate wells were pooled. CFSE at about 0.5 uM labeled the PBMCs, which were then cultured unstimulated. To note about this clone: The target antigen is unknown.

Study outcomes and limitations: Normalization was needed because clone-set size differences affected shared clonotype counts.

V gave up 0 bases and J gave up 1 base, with 12 bases separating them. In germline, CDR1 is SGHVS, CDR2 FQNEAQ. This CDR3 is built from 16 residues. Profiling relied on immunoSEQ multiplex PCR, and the TCRdb table lists in-frame clones only, not all of them. The sample has over 10,000 clones, around four fifths seen once; the top ten hold 2.8%. The specimen sequenced was PBMCs from blood kept in culture. The chain is built from TRBV7-8 and TRBJ1-1; D remains ambiguous. The clonotype comes from a human donor with multiple sclerosis. CDR3 in amino acids: CASSLASQKRNTEAFF. The CDR3 DNA reads TGTGCCAGCAGCTTAGCTAGTCAGAAGCGGAACACTGAAGCTTTCTTT.